This T cell receptor beta chain was sequenced during a study of early T cells in non-severe SARS-CoV-2 infection. About the study: The study sequenced bulk RNA from unsorted whole blood, with chains unpaired. Study-level findings and limits: There was a bias toward anti-spike CD8 responses in VDJdb matching, which missed private and CD4 specificities.

Unique molecular identifiers tagged individual cDNA molecules. A single record per CDR3 protein comes from TCRdb applying MiXCR to the 5' RACE reads. Here the sample spans 50,000 or so distinct CDR3 sequences, more than 9.5% being singletons. V was pared by 2 bases and J by 4 bases, with 6 bases of the junction left unmatched. CDR1 is DFQATT, CDR2 SNEGSKA, per germline (reference sequence). The CDR3 contains 15 residues. This clonotype showed up many times. The target antigen is unknown. The TCR sequence derives from an adult who was a healthcare worker with PCR-confirmed SARS-CoV-2 infection or an uninfected control (not recorded which). The chain couples TRBV20-1 to TRBJ2-2, with TRBD1 identical over 8 bases. Sequenced: whole blood. CDR3 loop: CSARPSGGGTGELFF. The DNA of the CDR3 is TGCAGTGCTAGACCTTCAGGGGGCGGCACCGGGGAGCTGTTTTTT.